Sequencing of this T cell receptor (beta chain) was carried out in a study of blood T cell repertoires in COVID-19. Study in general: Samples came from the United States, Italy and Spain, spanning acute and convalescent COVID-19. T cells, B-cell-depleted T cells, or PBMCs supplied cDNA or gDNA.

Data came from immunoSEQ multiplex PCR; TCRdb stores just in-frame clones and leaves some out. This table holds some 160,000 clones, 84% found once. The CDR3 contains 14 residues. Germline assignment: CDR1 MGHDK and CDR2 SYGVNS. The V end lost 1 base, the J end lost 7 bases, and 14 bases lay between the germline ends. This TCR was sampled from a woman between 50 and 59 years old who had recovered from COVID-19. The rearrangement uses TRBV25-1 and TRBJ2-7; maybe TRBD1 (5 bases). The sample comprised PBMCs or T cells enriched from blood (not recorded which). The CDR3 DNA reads TGTGCCAGCAGTGAATTGACAGAATTACAAGAGCAGTACTTC. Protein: CASSELTELQEQYF.